The subject of this entry is one T cell receptor (beta chain). The antigen is not known. The sample originates from a study of cytomegalovirus exposure and HLA in healthy donors. The PCR contained 60 Vbeta and 13 Jbeta primers. Some clones are missing from TCRdb's copy, which holds only in-frame ones; the method was immunoSEQ multiplex PCR. The table has approximately 280,000 clones, 80% to 90% seen once. Study results and limitations: Evidence from a later analysis indicated that most CMV-associated TCR beta chains looked HLA-restricted. A likely sequencing artifact accounted for one observed cluster of highly shared sequence variants. Accurate predictions that matched the HLA-A and HLA-B alleles of most subjects were reportedly made from TCR beta sequences.

This clonotype was sampled from a woman between 18 and 30 years old in good health and CMV-seronegative. Sequencing was carried out using PBMCs.

CDR3 loop: CASGRTGVAYEQYF. The CDR3 DNA is TGTGCCAGCGGAAGGACAGGGGTCGCTTACGAGCAGTACTTC. This sequence joins TRBV5-4 and TRBJ2-7, with 9 bases that match TRBD1. The CDR3 sequence is 14 residues long. Germline CDR1 SGHNT, CDR2 YYREEE (reference sequence). V lost 7 bases, J lost 4 bases, and 9 bases stayed unmatched. Supplemented by reference TRBV5-4 and TRBJ2-7, the full variable domain reads ETGVTQSPTHLIKTRGQQVTLRCSSQSGHNTVSWYQQALGQGPQFIFQYYREEENGRGNFPPRFSGLQFPNYSSELNVNALELDDSALYLCASGRTGVAYEQYFGPGTRLTVT.